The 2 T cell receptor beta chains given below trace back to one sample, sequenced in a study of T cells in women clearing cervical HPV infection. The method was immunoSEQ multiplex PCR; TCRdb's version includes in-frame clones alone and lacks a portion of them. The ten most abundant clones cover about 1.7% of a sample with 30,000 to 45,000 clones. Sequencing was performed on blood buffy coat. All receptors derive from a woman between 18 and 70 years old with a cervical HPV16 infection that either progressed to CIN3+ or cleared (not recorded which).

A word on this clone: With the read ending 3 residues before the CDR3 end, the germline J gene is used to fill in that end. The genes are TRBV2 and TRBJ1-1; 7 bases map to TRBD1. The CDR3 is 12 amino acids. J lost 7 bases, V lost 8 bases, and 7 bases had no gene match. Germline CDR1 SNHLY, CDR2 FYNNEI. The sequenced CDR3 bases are TGTGCCAGCCAGGGGGACGGTAATGAA. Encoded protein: CASQGDGNE. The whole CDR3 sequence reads CASQGDGNEAFF.

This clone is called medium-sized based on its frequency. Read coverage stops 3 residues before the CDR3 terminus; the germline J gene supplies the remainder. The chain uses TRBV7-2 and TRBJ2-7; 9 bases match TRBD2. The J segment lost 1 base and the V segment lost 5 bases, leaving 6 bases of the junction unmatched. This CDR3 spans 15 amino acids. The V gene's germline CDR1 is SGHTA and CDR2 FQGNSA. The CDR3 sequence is CASSPQRGASYEQYF. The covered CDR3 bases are TGTGCCAGCAGCCCCCAGCGGGGGGCATCCTACGAG.